These 30 T cell receptor beta chains share one sample of origin, sequenced in a study of cytomegalovirus exposure and HLA in healthy donors. PCR primers comprised 60 Vbeta and 13 Jbeta primers. Assay used: immunoSEQ multiplex PCR; TCRdb lists only in-frame clones, some missing. The profile covers 150,000 to 200,000 clones, with 60% to 85% appearing a single time and around 1.5% taken by the ten largest. Input material: PBMCs. Every receptor here comes from a young man in good health and CMV-seronegative.

The chain employs TRBV6-6 and TRBJ2-7, with D perhaps matching TRBD1 (6 bases). This CDR3 is built from 12 residues. Trimming took off 6 bases at V and 4 bases at J, with 10 bases between the two ends. Germline V CDR1 and CDR2: MNHNY, SVGAGI (reference sequence). The CDR3 nucleotides read TGTGCCAGCAGGGCGCAGGGGTACGAGCAGTACTTC. Translating gives CASRAQGYEQYF.

The chain couples TRBV18 to TRBJ2-7; perhaps TRBD1 as D (8 bases). CDR3 length equals 15 residues. With 3 bases removed from V and 3 bases from J, the gap between germline ends came to 15 bases. Germline V gene lookup returns CDR1 KGHSH and CDR2 LQKENI. The CDR3 region has the DNA TGTGCCAGCTCACCCAAACAGGGGGGGATCTACGAGCAGTACTTC. Protein product: CASSPKQGGIYEQYF.

This clone has just one count. V usage is TRBV5-6 and J usage is TRBJ1-5, with unresolved D. Deletions cut 0 bases from V and 4 bases from J, with 17 bases between. This CDR3 is built from 17 residues. The germline V gene encodes CDR1 SGHDT and CDR2 YYEEEE. The CDR3 nucleotides read TGTGCCAGCAGCTTGGGCCCGGCGGGTATGGGGAATCAGCCCCAGCATTTT. This gives the protein CASSLGPAGMGNQPQHF. The whole variable domain, remainder taken from reference TRBV5-6 and TRBJ1-5, is DAGVTQSPTHLIKTRGQQVTLRCSPKSGHDTVSWYQQALGQGPQFIFQYYEEEERQRGNFPDRFSGHQFPNYSSELNVNALLLGDSALYLCASSLGPAGMGNQPQHFGDGTRLSIL.

The chain uses TRBV5-1 and TRBJ2-1; D is possibly TRBD2 (6 bases). The ends were cut back, 3 bases at V and 2 bases at J, with 15 bases in the middle. This CDR3 has 16 amino acids. The germline V gene encodes CDR1 SGHRS and CDR2 YFSETQ. The CDR3 nucleotides are TGCGCCAGCAGCTGGGGCCTAGCGACCCCCTACAATGAGCAGTTCTTC. Translating gives CASSWGLATPYNEQFF. Looking up the rest from reference TRBV5-1 and TRBJ2-1 gives the full variable domain: KAGVTQTPRYLIKTRGQQVTLSCSPISGHRSVSWYQQTPGQGLQFLFEYFSETQRNKGNFPGRFSGRQFSNSRSEMNVSTLELGDSALYLCASSWGLATPYNEQFFGPGTRLTVL.

The chain employs TRBV5-6 and TRBJ2-7, with TRBD1 matching 10 bases. The CDR3 totals 16 residues. The germline CDR1 and CDR2 sequences are SGHDT and YYEEEE. Unmatched junction bases numbered 10, after V lost 4 bases and J lost 3 bases. The CDR3 sequence: CASSAAPGQGFYEQYF. Here the CDR3 DNA reads TGTGCCAGCAGCGCGGCACCGGGACAGGGGTTCTACGAGCAGTACTTC.

This chain connects TRBV29-1 to TRBJ2-1; 11 bases fit TRBD1. CDR1 SQVTM and CDR2 ANQGSEA come from the germline V gene. V lost 1 base, J lost 6 bases, and 2 bases stayed unmatched. There are 14 residues in the CDR3. CDR3 nucleotide sequence: TGCAGCGTTGAAGGGACAGGGGGCCTCAATGAGCAGTTCTTC. Translated, it gives CSVEGTGGLNEQFF.

The chain is built from TRBV5-1 and TRBJ2-4; possible D gene TRBD1, 6 bases. The CDR3 is made up of 17 amino acids. Trimming removed 0 bases at V and 5 bases at J, with 18 bases between. Germline CDR1 reads SGHRS; CDR2 reads YFSETQ. CDR3 region: CASSLGGLGPQQNIQYF. The CDR3 bases are TGCGCCAGCAGCTTGGGGGGGCTAGGCCCCCAGCAAAACATTCAGTACTTC. Filled out from reference TRBV5-1 and TRBJ2-4, the complete variable domain reads KAGVTQTPRYLIKTRGQQVTLSCSPISGHRSVSWYQQTPGQGLQFLFEYFSETQRNKGNFPGRFSGRQFSNSRSEMNVSTLELGDSALYLCASSLGGLGPQQNIQYFGAGTRLSVL.

The chain combines TRBV5-1 with TRBJ1-4; the D gene is possibly TRBD1 (5 bases). The germline V gene has CDR1 SGHRS and CDR2 YFSETQ. Trimming cost V 0 bases and J 8 bases, with 11 bases left between them. CDR3 length equals 14 residues. The CDR3 DNA reads as TGCGCCAGCAGCTTGGTTGGGGCAGGGGAAAAACTGTTTTTT. Translated: CASSLVGAGEKLFF.

The rearrangement links TRBV5-1 to TRBJ1-2; D unclear. The CDR3 consists of 14 residues. The V end was cut by 4 bases, the J end by 5 bases, with 15 bases between. Germline V gene data show CDR1 as SGHRS and CDR2 as YFSETQ. CDR3: CASSDTGETYGYTF. DNA for the CDR3: TGCGCCAGCAGCGATACGGGAGAGACTTATGGCTACACCTTC.

There are a few counts of this clone. This chain connects TRBV5-1 to TRBJ1-1, with a tentative D call TRBD1 (5 bases). Germline CDR1 is SGHRS and CDR2 is YFSETQ. The CDR3 extends over 14 amino acids. V lost 1 base to trimming and J lost 2 bases, with 9 bases between them. The CDR3 nucleotides are TGCGCCAGCAGCTTGCGGGGGACTAACACTGAAGCTTTCTTT. Translated, it gives CASSLRGTNTEAFF.

The chain uses TRBV7-2 and TRBJ1-6, with D perhaps TRBD1 (5 bases). Trimming removed 1 base at V and 4 bases at J, with 11 bases between. The CDR3 covers 16 residues. Germline V lookup: CDR1 SGHTA, CDR2 FQGNSA. The CDR3, as DNA: TGTGCCAGCAGCTTAGGGAAAGGGACTTATAATTCACCCCTCCACTTT. Translating gives CASSLGKGTYNSPLHF.

The rearrangement joins TRBV11-2 to TRBJ1-4; TRBD1 is a possible D gene (5 bases). V dropped 1 base and J dropped 8 bases, with 14 bases sitting between them. Germline V gene sequence: CDR1 SGHAT, CDR2 FQNNGV. The CDR3 length is 15 residues. The CDR3 sequence: CASSLVARADEKLFF. As DNA, the CDR3 is TGTGCCAGCAGCTTAGTCGCCAGGGCTGACGAAAAACTGTTTTTT.

The chain has TRBV2 and TRBJ2-7, with D possibly matching TRBD1 (5 bases). CDR3 length equals 14 residues. Germline loops: CDR1 SNHLY, CDR2 FYNNEI. Trimming pared 6 bases from V and 6 bases from J, leaving 18 bases between. CDR3: CASSYQGGRSEQYF. CDR3 sequence (DNA): TGTGCCAGCAGCTATCAGGGCGGCAGGAGCGAGCAGTACTTC.

The J gene is TRBJ1-2, the V gene TRBV5-4; D possibly corresponds to TRBD1 (5 bases). CDR1 and CDR2 from the germline V gene are SGHNT and YYREEE (reference sequence). The CDR3 consists of 14 residues. V lost 1 base and J 5 bases, leaving 12 bases between the germline ends. In nucleotides, the CDR3 is TGTGCCAGCAGCTTGCAGTCCAGGGATTATGGCTACACCTTC. Its protein is CASSLQSRDYGYTF.

This clone was counted a few times. The chain combines TRBV11-3 with TRBJ2-1; a possible D gene is TRBD2 (7 bases). This CDR3 contains 17 residues. Germline V gene data show CDR1 as SGHNT and CDR2 as YENEEA. V lost 3 bases to trimming and J lost 3 bases, with 18 bases between them. The chain's CDR3 is CASSLGGGGRSYNEQFF. The CDR3 coding sequence is TGTGCCAGCAGCTTGGGTGGGGGGGGGCGAAGCTACAATGAGCAGTTCTTC.

The gene calls are TRBV27 and TRBJ2-7; 9 nucleotides match TRBD1. CDR1 and CDR2 (germline): MNHEY, SMNVEV (reference sequence). J gave up 2 bases and V 7 bases, and 6 bases lay outside the gene matches. This CDR3 has 14 residues. For the CDR3, the DNA is TGTGCCAGCAAAAGGGACAGGGCTGCCTACGAGCAGTACTTC. It translates to CASKRDRAAYEQYF.

The chain has TRBV29-1 and TRBJ2-2, with TRBD2 matching over 9 bases. The CDR3 runs to 15 residues. The junction had 9 bases not matched to a gene; V was cut back by 5 bases and J by 5 bases. Germline V CDR1 and CDR2: SQVTM, ANQGSEA. The CDR3 DNA follows: TGCAGCGTTCTCGGGGTAGCGGGAGTTACCGGGGAGCTGTTTTTT. It translates to CSVLGVAGVTGELFF.

The CDR3 reads CAWSVGGVQETQYF. For the CDR3, the DNA is TGTGCCTGGAGTGTAGGAGGTGTCCAAGAGACCCAGTACTTC. The V gene is TRBV30, the J gene TRBJ2-5; a possible D gene is TRBD2 (5 bases). The germline CDR1 and CDR2 sequences are GTSNPN and SVGIG (reference sequence). The CDR3 length is 14 residues. The germline V and J ends were trimmed by 0 bases and 1 base, with 9 bases remaining between them.

The chain recombines TRBV5-1 with TRBJ2-1; the D gene is possibly TRBD1 (6 bases). V lost 4 bases to trimming and J lost 3 bases, with 14 bases between them. Per the germline V gene, CDR1 is SGHRS and CDR2 is YFSETQ. The CDR3 runs 15 residues. The DNA of the CDR3 is TGCGCCAGCAGCCAACAGGGATTTGGCTACAATGAGCAGTTCTTC. This encodes CASSQQGFGYNEQFF.

This chain links TRBV7-9 with TRBJ1-6, with TRBD1 matching 9 bases. Germline-derived CDR1 and CDR2 are SEHNR and FQNEAQ (reference sequence). Unmatched junction bases numbered 10, after V lost 5 bases and J lost 5 bases. The CDR3 has 17 amino acids. The CDR3 reads CASSLIHGTGHNSPLHF. CDR3 bases: TGTGCCAGCAGCCTAATCCACGGGACAGGGCATAATTCACCCCTCCACTTT.

This sequence joins TRBV10-3 and TRBJ2-5, with a weak D call TRBD1 (5 bases). The CDR3 totals 16 residues. Per germline, CDR1 ENHRY and CDR2 SYGVKD. V was cut by 4 bases and J by 1 base, with 16 bases left in between. Written as DNA, the CDR3 is TGTGCCATCAGTGGCCAACCCCCGACAGCCCAAGAGACCCAGTACTTC. Protein sequence: CAISGQPPTAQETQYF.

The chain employs TRBV14 and TRBJ1-3, with D unresolved. The CDR3 is made up of 13 amino acids. The V gene lost 4 bases and the J gene lost 4 bases, with 8 bases spanning the gap. Looked up from germline, CDR1 is SGHDN and CDR2 is FVKESK. CDR3 in DNA: TGTGCCAGCAGCCTAGTTACGGGAAACACCATATATTTT. As protein: CASSLVTGNTIYF.

As concerns this clone: Additional DNA sequences in this sample encode the identical CDR3. The V and J genes are TRBV25-1 and TRBJ1-2; D might be TRBD1 (5 bases). Germline V lookup: CDR1 MGHDK, CDR2 SYGVNS. This CDR3 is built from 14 residues. V was cut by 6 bases and J by 3 bases, with 14 bases left in between. The DNA for the CDR3 is TGTGCCAGCAGCCCTAACGGGGGTTACTATGGCTACACCTTC. This encodes CASSPNGGYYGYTF.

This clone was seen a handful of times. The chain links TRBV30 to TRBJ2-3; TRBD2 aligns across 9 bases. CDR3 length equals 14 residues. Germline V gene sequence: CDR1 GTSNPN, CDR2 SVGIG (reference sequence). The ends lost 0 bases at V and 5 bases at J; junction bases unmatched: 3. Here the CDR3 DNA reads TGTGCCTGGAGTGTACAAGCGGGAGGAGATACGCAGTATTTT. This encodes CAWSVQAGGDTQYF.

This clone appeared a few times. This rearrangement joins TRBV28 to TRBJ2-1, with 15 positions matching TRBD2. CDR1 and CDR2 from the germline V gene are MDHEN and SYDVKM. The V and J ends lost 3 bases and 5 bases, in that order; junction bases with no gene match: 5. This CDR3 contains 17 residues. Here the CDR3 reads CASSFWTSGRDDNEQFF. As DNA, the CDR3 is TGTGCCAGCAGTTTTTGGACTAGCGGGAGGGACGACAATGAGCAGTTCTTC.

J is TRBJ2-3 and V is TRBV7-2; TRBD2 matches 10 bases. The CDR3 has 20 residues. V shed 0 bases, J shed 1 base, and the junction held 13 bases outside the gene matches. Germline CDR1 and CDR2: SGHTA and FQGNSA. CDR3 region: CASSLARRLAGGYGTDTQYF. CDR3 DNA: TGTGCCAGCAGCTTAGCGAGACGACTAGCGGGCGGGTACGGCACAGATACGCAGTATTTT.

V gene TRBV2 combines with J gene TRBJ1-3; D is possibly TRBD1 (6 bases). V dropped 8 bases and J dropped 0 bases, with 11 bases sitting between them. CDR1 is SNHLY, CDR2 FYNNEI, per germline. This CDR3 has 14 residues. The DNA of the CDR3 is TGTGCCAGCCAACAGGGAGCCTCTGGAAACACCATATATTTT. Encoded protein: CASQQGASGNTIYF.

The chain links TRBV2 to TRBJ1-1, with a weak D call TRBD1 (5 bases). The length of the CDR3 is 15 residues. Germline lookup yields CDR1 SNHLY and CDR2 FYNNEI. The germline V and J ends were trimmed by 4 bases and 9 bases, with 21 bases remaining between them. In DNA form, the CDR3 reads TGTGCCAGCAGTGTCCCCTCTGGGGGGACGGGGAAAGCTTTCTTT. Protein sequence: CASSVPSGGTGKAFF.

This chain uses TRBV30 with TRBJ2-5; D might be TRBD1 (5 bases). The CDR3 consists of 12 residues. CDR1 is GTSNPN, CDR2 SVGIG, per germline (reference sequence). Trimming took 2 bases from V and 7 from J, leaving 11 bases between them. The CDR3 reads CAWSQQGRTQYF. The DNA for the CDR3 is TGTGCCTGGAGTCAGCAGGGCAGGACCCAGTACTTC.

The V and J genes are TRBV5-1 and TRBJ2-3; 9 nucleotides align to TRBD2. J lost 6 bases, V lost 4 bases, and 9 bases had no gene match. The CDR3 has 15 amino acids. From germline, CDR1 is SGHRS and CDR2 YFSETQ. CDR3 sequence reads: CASSLSGSSPDTQYF. CDR3 nucleotides: TGCGCCAGCAGCCTTAGCGGGAGTAGCCCGGATACGCAGTATTTT.